The clone carrying this T cell receptor beta chain was found once. Clones were sequenced by immunoSEQ multiplex PCR, and TCRdb holds only the in-frame ones, with some missing. The sample lists just over 150,000 clones, 70% to 85% seen once, with around a fifth in the top ten. Germline CDR1 reads SEHNR; CDR2 reads FQNEAQ (reference sequence). The CDR3 sequence is 12 residues long. The V end lost 4 bases, the J end lost 5 bases, and 5 bases lay between the germline ends. The data originate from a study of blood T cell repertoires in COVID-19. V gene TRBV7-9 combines with J gene TRBJ2-2; D uncertain. This TCR was sampled from an elderly woman with acute or convalescent COVID-19. What was sequenced was peripheral blood. CDR3 coding DNA: TGTGCCAGCAGCTCGGTAACCGGGGAGCTGTTTTTT. Its protein product is CASSSVTGELFF.